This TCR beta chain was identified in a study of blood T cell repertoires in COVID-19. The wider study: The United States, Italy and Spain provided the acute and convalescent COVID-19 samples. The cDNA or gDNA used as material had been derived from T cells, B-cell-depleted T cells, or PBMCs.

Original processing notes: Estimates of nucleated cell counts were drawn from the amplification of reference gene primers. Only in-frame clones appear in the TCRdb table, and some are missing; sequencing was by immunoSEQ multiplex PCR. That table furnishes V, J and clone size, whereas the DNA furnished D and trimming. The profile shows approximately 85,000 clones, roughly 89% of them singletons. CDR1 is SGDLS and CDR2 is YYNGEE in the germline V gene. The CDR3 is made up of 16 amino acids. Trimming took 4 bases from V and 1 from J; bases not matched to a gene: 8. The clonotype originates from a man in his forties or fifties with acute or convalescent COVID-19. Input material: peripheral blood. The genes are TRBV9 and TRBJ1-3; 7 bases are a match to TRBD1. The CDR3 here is CASSSLGQRSGNTIYF. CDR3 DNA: TGTGCCAGCAGCTCTCTGGGACAGAGGTCTGGAAACACCATATATTTT. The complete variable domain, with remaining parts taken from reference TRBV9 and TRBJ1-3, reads DSGVTQTPKHLITATGQRVTLRCSPRSGDLSVYWYQQSLDQGLQFLIQYYNGEERAKGNILERFSAQQFPDLHSELNLSSLELGDSALYFCASSSLGQRSGNTIYFGEGSWLTVV.